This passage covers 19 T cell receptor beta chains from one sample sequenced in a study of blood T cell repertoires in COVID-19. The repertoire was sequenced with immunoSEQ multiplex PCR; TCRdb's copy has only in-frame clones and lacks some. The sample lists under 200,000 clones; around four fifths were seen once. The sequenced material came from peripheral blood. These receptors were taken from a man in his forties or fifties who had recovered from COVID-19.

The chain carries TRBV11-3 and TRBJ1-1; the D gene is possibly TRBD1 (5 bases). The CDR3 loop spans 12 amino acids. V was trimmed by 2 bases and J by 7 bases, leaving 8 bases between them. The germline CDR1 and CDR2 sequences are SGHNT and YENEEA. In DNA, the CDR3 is TGTGCCAGCAGCTTACCCCAGGGTGAAGCTTTCTTT. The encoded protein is CASSLPQGEAFF.

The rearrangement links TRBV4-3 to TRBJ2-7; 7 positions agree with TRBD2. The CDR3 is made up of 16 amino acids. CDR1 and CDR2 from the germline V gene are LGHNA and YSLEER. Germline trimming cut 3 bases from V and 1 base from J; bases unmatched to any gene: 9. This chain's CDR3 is CASSQGIAGASYEQYF. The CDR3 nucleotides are TGCGCCAGCAGCCAGGGCATAGCGGGCGCTTCCTACGAGCAGTACTTC.

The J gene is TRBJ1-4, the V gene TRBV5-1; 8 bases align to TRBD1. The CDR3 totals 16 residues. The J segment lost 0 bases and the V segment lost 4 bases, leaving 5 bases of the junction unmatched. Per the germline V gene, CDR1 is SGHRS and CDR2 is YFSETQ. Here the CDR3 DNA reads TGCGCCAGCAGCGTAGGGACAGGTTCAACTAATGAAAAACTGTTTTTT. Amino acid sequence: CASSVGTGSTNEKLFF.

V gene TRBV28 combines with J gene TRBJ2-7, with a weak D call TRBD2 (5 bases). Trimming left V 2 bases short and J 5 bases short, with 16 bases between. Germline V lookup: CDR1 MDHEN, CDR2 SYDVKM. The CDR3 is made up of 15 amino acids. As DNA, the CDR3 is TGTGCCAGCAGTTTACCCCGCGGACTGATCGACGAGCAGTACTTC. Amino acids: CASSLPRGLIDEQYF.

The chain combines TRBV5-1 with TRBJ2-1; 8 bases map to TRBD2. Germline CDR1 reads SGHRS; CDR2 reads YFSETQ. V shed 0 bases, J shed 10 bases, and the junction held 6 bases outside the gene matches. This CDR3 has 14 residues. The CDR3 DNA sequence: TGCGCCAGCAGCTTGGTTAGCGGGATAGGGGAGCAGTTCTTC. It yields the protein CASSLVSGIGEQFF.

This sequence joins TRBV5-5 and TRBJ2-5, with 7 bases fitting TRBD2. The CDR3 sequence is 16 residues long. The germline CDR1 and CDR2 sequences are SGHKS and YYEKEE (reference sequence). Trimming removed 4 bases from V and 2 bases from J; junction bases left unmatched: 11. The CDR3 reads CASSLEGLGIQETQYF. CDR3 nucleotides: TGTGCCAGCAGCCTGGAAGGACTAGGAATTCAAGAGACCCAGTACTTC.

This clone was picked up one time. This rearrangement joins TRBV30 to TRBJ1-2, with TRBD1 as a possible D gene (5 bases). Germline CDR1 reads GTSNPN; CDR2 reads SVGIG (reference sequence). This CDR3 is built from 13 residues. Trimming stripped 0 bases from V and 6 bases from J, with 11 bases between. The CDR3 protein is CAWSVTGGDGYTF. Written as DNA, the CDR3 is TGTGCCTGGAGTGTAACGGGGGGGGATGGCTACACCTTC.

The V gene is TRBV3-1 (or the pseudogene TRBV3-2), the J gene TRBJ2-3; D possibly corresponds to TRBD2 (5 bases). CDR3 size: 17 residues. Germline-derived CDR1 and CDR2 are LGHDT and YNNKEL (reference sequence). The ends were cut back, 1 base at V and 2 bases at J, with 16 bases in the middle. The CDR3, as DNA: TGTGCCAGCAGCCAAGGAGGGCAGGCGGAGTCCACAGATACGCAGTATTTT. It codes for CASSQGGQAESTDTQYF.

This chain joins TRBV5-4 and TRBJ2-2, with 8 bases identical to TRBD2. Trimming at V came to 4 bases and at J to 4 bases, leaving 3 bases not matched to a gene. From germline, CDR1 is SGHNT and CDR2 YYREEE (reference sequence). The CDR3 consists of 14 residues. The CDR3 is CASSRGGSTGELFF. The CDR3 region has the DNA TGTGCCAGCAGCCGGGGGGGGAGCACCGGGGAGCTGTTTTTT.

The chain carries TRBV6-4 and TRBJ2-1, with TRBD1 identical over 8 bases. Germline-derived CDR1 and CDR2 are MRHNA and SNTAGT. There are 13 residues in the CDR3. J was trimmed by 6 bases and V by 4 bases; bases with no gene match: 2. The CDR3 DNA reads TGTGCCAGCAGTGCTACAGGGGGCAATGAGCAGTTCTTC. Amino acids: CASSATGGNEQFF.

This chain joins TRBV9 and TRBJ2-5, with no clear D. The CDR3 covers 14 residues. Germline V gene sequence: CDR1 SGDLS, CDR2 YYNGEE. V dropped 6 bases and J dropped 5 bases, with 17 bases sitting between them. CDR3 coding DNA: TGTGCCAGCACGTACTCGGCCCACGGGGAGACCCAGTACTTC. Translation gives CASTYSAHGETQYF.

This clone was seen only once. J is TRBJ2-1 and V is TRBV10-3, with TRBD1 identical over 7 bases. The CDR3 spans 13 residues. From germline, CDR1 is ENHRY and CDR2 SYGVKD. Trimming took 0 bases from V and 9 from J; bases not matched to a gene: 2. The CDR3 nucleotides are TGTGCCATCAGTGAGTCGGGGACAGCTGAGCAGTTCTTC. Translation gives CAISESGTAEQFF.

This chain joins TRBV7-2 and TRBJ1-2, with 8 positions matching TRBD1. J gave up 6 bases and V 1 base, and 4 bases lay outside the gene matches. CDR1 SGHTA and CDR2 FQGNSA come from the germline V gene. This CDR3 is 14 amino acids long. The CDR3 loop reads CASSLGRDRHGYTF. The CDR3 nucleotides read TGTGCCAGCAGCTTAGGTAGGGACAGGCATGGCTACACCTTC.

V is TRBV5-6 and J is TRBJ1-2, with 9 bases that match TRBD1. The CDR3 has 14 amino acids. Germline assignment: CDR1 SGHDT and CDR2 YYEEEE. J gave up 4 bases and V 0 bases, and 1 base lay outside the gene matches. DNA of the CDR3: TGTGCCAGCAGCTTGGACAGGGGGCCCTATGGCTACACCTTC. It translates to CASSLDRGPYGYTF.

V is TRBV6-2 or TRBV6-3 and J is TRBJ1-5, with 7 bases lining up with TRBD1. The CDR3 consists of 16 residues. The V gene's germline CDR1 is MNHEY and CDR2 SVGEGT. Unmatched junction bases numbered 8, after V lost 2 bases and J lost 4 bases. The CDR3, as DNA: TGTGCCAGCAGTTACGTCAACTTACAGGGGAATCAGCCCCAGCATTTT. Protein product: CASSYVNLQGNQPQHF.

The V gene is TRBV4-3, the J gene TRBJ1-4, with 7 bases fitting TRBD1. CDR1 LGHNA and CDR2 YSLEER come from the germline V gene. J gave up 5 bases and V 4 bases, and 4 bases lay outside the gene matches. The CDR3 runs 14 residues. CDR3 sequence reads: CASSRRTGNEKLFF. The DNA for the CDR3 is TGCGCCAGCAGCCGCCGGACAGGAAATGAAAAACTGTTTTTT.

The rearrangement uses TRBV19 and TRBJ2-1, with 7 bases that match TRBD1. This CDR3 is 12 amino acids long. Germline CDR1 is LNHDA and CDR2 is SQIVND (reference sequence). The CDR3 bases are TGTGACCGACAGGGTCAAGACAATGAGCAGTTCTTC. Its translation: CDRQGQDNEQFF.

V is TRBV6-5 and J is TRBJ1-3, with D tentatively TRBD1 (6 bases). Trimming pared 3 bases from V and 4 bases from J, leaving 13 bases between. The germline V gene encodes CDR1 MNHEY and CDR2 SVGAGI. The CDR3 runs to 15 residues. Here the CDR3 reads CASSYGGAIGNTIYF. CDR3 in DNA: TGTGCCAGCAGTTATGGGGGCGCAATCGGAAACACCATATATTTT.

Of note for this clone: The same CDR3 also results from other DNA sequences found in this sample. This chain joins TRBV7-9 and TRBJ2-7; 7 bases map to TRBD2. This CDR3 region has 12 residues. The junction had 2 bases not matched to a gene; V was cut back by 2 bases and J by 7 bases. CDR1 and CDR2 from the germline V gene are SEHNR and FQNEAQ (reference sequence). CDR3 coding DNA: TGTGCCAGCAGCTTATCGGGGGGAGAGCAGTACTTC. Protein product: CASSLSGGEQYF. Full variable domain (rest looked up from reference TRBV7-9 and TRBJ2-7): DTGVSQNPRHKITKRGQNVTFRCDPISEHNRLYWYRQTLGQGPEFLTYFQNEAQLEKSRLLSDRFSAERPKGSFSTLEIQRTEQGDSAMYLCASSLSGGEQYFGPGTRLTVT.